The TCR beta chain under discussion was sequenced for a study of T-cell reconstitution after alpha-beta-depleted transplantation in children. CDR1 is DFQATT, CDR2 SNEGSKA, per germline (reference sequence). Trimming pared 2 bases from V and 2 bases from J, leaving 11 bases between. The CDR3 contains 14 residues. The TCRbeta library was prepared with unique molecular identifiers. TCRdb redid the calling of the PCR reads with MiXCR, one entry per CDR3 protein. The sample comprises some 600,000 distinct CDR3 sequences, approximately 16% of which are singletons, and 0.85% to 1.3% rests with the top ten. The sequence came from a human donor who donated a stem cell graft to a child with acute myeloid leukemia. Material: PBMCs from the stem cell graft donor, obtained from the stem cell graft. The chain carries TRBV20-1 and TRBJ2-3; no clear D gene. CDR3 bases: TGCAGTGCTAGAAACCCCGGCCTCACAGATACGCAGTATTTT. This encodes CSARNPGLTDTQYF.